This T cell receptor beta chain emerged from a study of T cells in Graves' hyperthyroidism and ophthalmopathy. Whole-study context: Before treatment of any kind, peripheral blood was taken at initial diagnosis.

Based on clinical symptoms, serum thyroxine and TRAb, thyroid ultrasound and orbital computed tomography, diagnoses were reached. It was 8 to 10 ml of fresh peripheral blood that supplied the PBMCs. Template material for amplifying TCR beta CDR3 regions consisted of RNA transcripts. A set of HTBI primers served as the primers for a first-round RT-PCR of the TCR CDR3. Each CDR3 protein is one row after TCRdb ran MiXCR on the multiplex PCR reads. The table lists 500,000 to 550,000 distinct CDR3 sequences, about 20% of them singletons. Details on this clonotype: A much larger clone lies a single base off, so this may be a read error.

The TCR comes from a man aged 35 to 55 with Graves' ophthalmopathy. The sample consisted of blood.

CDR3 DNA sequence: TGCGCCAGCAGCTTAATGGACAGCACCGGGGAGCCGTTTTTT. It is translated as CASSLMDSTGEPFF. The rearrangement links TRBV5-1 to TRBJ2-2; perhaps TRBD1 as D (6 bases). In germline, CDR1 is SGHRS, CDR2 YFSETQ. The CDR3 length is 14 residues.